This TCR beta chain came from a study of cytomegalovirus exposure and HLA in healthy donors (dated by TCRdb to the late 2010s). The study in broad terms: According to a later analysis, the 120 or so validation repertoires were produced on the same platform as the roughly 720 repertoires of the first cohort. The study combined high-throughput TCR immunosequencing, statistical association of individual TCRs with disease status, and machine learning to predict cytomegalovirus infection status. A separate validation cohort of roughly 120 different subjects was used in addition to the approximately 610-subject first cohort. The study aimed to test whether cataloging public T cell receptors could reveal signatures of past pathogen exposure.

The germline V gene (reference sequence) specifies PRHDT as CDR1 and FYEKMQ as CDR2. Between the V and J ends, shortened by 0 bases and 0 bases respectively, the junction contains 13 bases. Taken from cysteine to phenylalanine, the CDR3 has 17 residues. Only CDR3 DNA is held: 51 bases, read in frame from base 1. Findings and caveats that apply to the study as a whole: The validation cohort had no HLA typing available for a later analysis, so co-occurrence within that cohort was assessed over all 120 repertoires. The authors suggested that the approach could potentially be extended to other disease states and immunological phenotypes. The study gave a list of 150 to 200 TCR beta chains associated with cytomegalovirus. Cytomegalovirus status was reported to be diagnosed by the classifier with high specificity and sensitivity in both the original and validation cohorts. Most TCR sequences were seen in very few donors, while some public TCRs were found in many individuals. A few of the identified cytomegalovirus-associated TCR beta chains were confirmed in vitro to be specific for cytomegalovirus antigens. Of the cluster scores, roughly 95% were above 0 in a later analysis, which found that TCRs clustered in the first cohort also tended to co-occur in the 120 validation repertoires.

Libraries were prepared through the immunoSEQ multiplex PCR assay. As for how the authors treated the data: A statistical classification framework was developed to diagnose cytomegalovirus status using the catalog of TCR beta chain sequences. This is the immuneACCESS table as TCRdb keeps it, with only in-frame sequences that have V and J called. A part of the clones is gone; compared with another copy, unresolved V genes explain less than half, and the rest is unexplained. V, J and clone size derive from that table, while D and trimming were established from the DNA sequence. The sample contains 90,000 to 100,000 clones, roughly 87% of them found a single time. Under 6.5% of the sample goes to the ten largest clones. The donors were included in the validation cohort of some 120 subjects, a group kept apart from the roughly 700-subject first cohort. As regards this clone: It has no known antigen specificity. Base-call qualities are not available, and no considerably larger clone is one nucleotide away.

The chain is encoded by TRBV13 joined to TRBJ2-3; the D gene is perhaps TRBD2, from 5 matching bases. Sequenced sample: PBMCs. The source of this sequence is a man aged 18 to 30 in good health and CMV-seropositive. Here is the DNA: TGTGCCAGCAGCTTAGGAGTTGATGGCGGGAGCACAGATACGCAGTATTTT. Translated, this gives CASSLGVDGGSTDTQYF. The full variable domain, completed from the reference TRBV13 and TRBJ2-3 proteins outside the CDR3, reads AAGVIQSPRHLIKEKRETATLKCYPIPRHDTVYWYQQGPGQDPQFLISFYEKMQSDKGSIPDRFSAQQFSDYHSELNMSSLELGDSALYFCASSLGVDGGSTDTQYFGPGTRLTVL.